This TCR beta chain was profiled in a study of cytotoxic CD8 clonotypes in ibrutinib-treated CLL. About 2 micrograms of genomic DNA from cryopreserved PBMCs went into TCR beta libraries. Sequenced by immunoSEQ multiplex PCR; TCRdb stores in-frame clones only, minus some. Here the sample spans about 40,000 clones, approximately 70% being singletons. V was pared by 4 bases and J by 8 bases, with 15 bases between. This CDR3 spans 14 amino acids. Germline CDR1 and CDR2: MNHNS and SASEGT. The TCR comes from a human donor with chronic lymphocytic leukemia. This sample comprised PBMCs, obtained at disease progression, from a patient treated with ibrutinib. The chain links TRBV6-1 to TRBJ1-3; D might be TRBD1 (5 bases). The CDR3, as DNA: TGTGCCAGCAGTGTTGAAGGGACCGATCACACCATATATTTT. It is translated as CASSVEGTDHTIYF.